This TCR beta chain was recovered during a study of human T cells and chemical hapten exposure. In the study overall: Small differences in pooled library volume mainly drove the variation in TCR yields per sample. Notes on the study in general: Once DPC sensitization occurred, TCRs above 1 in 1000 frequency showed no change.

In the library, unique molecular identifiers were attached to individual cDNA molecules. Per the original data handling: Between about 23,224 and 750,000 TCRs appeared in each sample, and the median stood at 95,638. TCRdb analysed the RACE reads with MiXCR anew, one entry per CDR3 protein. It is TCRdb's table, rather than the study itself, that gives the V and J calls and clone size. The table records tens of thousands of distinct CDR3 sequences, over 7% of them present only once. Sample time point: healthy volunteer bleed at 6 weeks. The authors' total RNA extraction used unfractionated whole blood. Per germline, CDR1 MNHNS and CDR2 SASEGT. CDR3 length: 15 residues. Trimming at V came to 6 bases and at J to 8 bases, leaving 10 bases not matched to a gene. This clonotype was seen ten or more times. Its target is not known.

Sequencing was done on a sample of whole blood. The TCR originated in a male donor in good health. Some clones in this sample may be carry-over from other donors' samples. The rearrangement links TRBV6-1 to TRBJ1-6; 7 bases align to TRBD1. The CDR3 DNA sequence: TGTGCCAGCAGCGAGGGACAGATAAAGGATTCACCCCTCCACTTT. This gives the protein CASSEGQIKDSPLHF.